The 13 T cell receptor beta chains below come from one sample, sequenced in a study of identical twins. Each CDR3 protein gets one entry after TCRdb re-called the 5' RACE reads with MiXCR. The profile shows around 370,000 distinct CDR3 sequences, approximately 8.8% of them singletons. Sequences were obtained from naive T cells sorted from blood. The origin of the receptors is a woman aged 50 to 60 in good health.

This clonotype was recorded at least ten times. CDR3 in amino acids: CSVNRVNNEQFF. CDR3 nucleotides: TGCAGCGTAAACAGGGTCAACAATGAGCAGTTCTTC. The chain joins TRBV29-1 to TRBJ2-1; tentative D call: TRBD1 (6 bases). V was cut by 6 bases and J by 5 bases, with 11 bases left in between. Per the germline V gene, CDR1 is SQVTM and CDR2 is ANQGSEA. The CDR3 spans 12 residues.

The chain recombines TRBV20-1 with TRBJ2-1, with 9 bases fitting TRBD2. Trimming cost V 6 bases and J 7 bases; bases outside gene matches: 19. The CDR3 runs to 17 residues. The germline gives CDR1 DFQATT, CDR2 SNEGSKA (reference sequence). In nucleotides, the CDR3 is TGCAGTGCCACCCTCGTTATAGCGGGAGTAGAGGGAAATGAGCAGTTCTTC. Translation: CSATLVIAGVEGNEQFF.

The rearrangement uses TRBV9 and TRBJ2-7; D assignment may be TRBD1 or TRBD2 (5 bases each). The V end was cut by 8 bases, the J end by 6 bases, with 15 bases between. Germline CDR1 reads SGDLS; CDR2 reads YYNGEE. The CDR3 has 12 residues. CDR3 region: CARRGGVAEQYV. CDR3 bases: TGTGCCAGGAGGGGTGGTGTAGCCGAGCAGTACGTC.

This chain links TRBV7-2 with TRBJ2-1; the D call may be TRBD1 or TRBD2 (5 bases each). Germline V CDR1 and CDR2: SGHTA, FQGNSA. CDR3 size: 17 residues. The germline V and J ends were trimmed by 2 bases and 5 bases, with 19 bases remaining between them. CDR3 sequence reads: CASSLTSLGDFDNEQFF. The CDR3 DNA sequence: TGTGCCAGCAGCTTAACTTCTCTGGGGGATTTCGACAATGAGCAGTTCTTC. The full variable domain, completed using reference TRBV7-2 and TRBJ2-1, is GAGVSQSPSNKVTEKGKDVELRCDPISGHTALYWYRQSLGQGLEFLIYFQGNSAPDKSGLPSDRFSAERTGGSVSTLTIQRTQQEDSAVYLCASSLTSLGDFDNEQFFGPGTRLTVL.

The table lists this clonotype with many counts. The chain is built from TRBV10-3 and TRBJ2-3, with D perhaps TRBD2 (6 bases). CDR3 length: 13 amino acids. Looked up from germline, CDR1 is ENHRY and CDR2 is SYGVKD. V was pared by 6 bases and J by 2 bases, with 9 bases between. The CDR3 nucleotides read TGTGCCATCAGACCGGACTACACAGATACGCAGTATTTT. Translated: CAIRPDYTDTQYF.

This clonotype occurred a few times. The chain joins TRBV20-1 to TRBJ1-1, with 9 bases fitting TRBD1. V dropped 6 bases and J dropped 4; count of bases not matched to a gene: 9. CDR1 is DFQATT, CDR2 SNEGSKA, per germline (reference sequence). CDR3 length: 14 amino acids. CDR3 DNA: TGCAGTGCGGCAACAGGGGGCGCGGTCACTGAAGCTTTCTTT. This translates into CSAATGGAVTEAFF.

This clonotype was found a few times. The V and J genes are TRBV12-3 or TRBV12-4 and TRBJ2-5; 7 positions agree with TRBD1. Trimming took 5 bases from V and 2 from J; bases not matched to a gene: 5. This CDR3 contains 14 residues. In nucleotides, the CDR3 is TGTGCCAGCAGTGTCCGGACAGGTCAAGAGACCCAGTACTTC. The encoded protein is CASSVRTGQETQYF.

The V and J genes are TRBV2 and TRBJ2-7; perhaps D is TRBD1 or TRBD2 (5 bases each). The germline V gene has CDR1 SNHLY and CDR2 FYNNEI. This CDR3 comprises 15 residues. Deletions cut 5 bases from V and 2 bases from J, with 16 bases between. The CDR3 region is CASSRGPSFAYEQYV. For the CDR3, the DNA is TGTGCCAGCAGTCGGGGACCCTCTTTCGCCTACGAGCAGTACGTC.

This clonotype occurred a few times. The rearrangement joins TRBV20-1 to TRBJ2-2; the match to TRBD2 covers 9 bases. This CDR3 spans 15 amino acids. The V gene end was trimmed by 5 bases and the J gene end by 4 bases; junction bases not matched to a gene: 8. In germline, CDR1 is DFQATT, CDR2 SNEGSKA (reference sequence). The DNA for the CDR3 is TGCAGTGCTGAATCGCGGGAGGGCCCCACCGGGGAGCTGTTTTTT. The encoded protein is CSAESREGPTGELFF.

This rearrangement joins TRBV5-1 to TRBJ2-1; 7 nucleotides line up with TRBD1. Germline trimming cut 1 base from V and 10 bases from J; bases unmatched to any gene: 5. Germline V gene sequence: CDR1 SGHRS, CDR2 YFSETQ. This CDR3 has 13 amino acids. The CDR3 sequence is CASSLLDRDEQFF. In nucleotides, the CDR3 is TGCGCCAGCAGCTTGCTCGACAGGGACGAGCAGTTCTTC.

This clonotype has just a few counts. The genes are TRBV6-5 and TRBJ2-4; D remains ambiguous. Germline assignment: CDR1 MNHEY and CDR2 SVGAGI. Between the trimmed V and J ends, which lost 5 bases and 6 bases, there was a span of 11 bases. The length of the CDR3 is 13 residues. The CDR3 here is CASSNPSGNIQYF. The DNA for the CDR3 is TGTGCCAGCAGTAATCCCAGTGGAAACATTCAGTACTTC.

The J gene is TRBJ2-2, the V gene TRBV19; D remains ambiguous. This CDR3 is built from 14 residues. The germline gives CDR1 LNHDA, CDR2 SQIVND (reference sequence). V was cut by 1 base and J by 3 bases, with 6 bases left in between. The chain's CDR3 is CASSIVGYTGELFF. CDR3 bases: TGTGCCAGTAGTATAGTTGGATACACCGGGGAGCTGTTTTTT.

The rearrangement uses TRBV6-5 and TRBJ1-1; maybe TRBD1 (5 bases). Trimming removed 5 bases at V and 4 bases at J, with 11 bases between. The CDR3 is made up of 13 amino acids. Germline values: CDR1 MNHEY, CDR2 SVGAGI. The CDR3 sequence: CASSGAGGTEAFF. Here the CDR3 DNA reads TGTGCCAGCAGTGGGGCGGGAGGCACTGAAGCTTTCTTT.